Described below is a single T cell receptor (beta chain) sequence and its context. This clone was seen only a few times. Its antigen is still unknown. The input lacks base qualities; no much larger clone sits a single base away. The library was made by the immunoSEQ multiplex PCR assay. TCRdb obtained this table from immuneACCESS and retained in-frame rearrangements with V and J assigned. These tables miss some clones; where compared with another copy, unresolved V genes account for less than half of the shortfall, and the remainder is unexplained. In this sample the table shows over 55,000 clones, approximately 83% of which occur a single time. Roughly 4.6% of the sample lies in the top ten. For this chain, trimming is 0 bases at the V end and 4 bases at the J end, and the number of junction bases without a gene match is 1. The CDR3 starts with the cysteine, ends with the phenylalanine, and has 15 residues. CDR3 DNA only is kept here, 45 bases in frame from base 1. The germline V gene (reference sequence) sets CDR1 to SSHAT and CDR2 to FNYEAQ.

The data were taken from a study of technical replicates of blood from several donors (TCRdb year 2017). This clonotype was sampled from a human donor in good health. Some clones in this sample may be carry-over from other donors' samples. Sequences were obtained from PBMCs. The sequence is built from TRBV7-7 and TRBJ2-1; 9 bases in the middle match TRBD2. The DNA reads as follows: TGTGCCAGCAGCTTAGCGCTAGCGGGGTACAATGAGCAGTTCTTC. Translated, it reads CASSLALAGYNEQFF. The variable domain in full, with residues beyond the CDR3 obtained from the reference TRBV7-7 and TRBJ2-1 genes, is GAGVSQSPRYKVTKRGQDVTLRCDPISSHATLYWYQQALGQGPEFLTYFNYEAQPDKSGLPSDRFSAERPEGSISTLTIQRTEQRDSAMYRCASSLALAGYNEQFFGPGTRLTVL.